These T cell receptor beta chains were read from a single sample in a study of blood T cell repertoires in COVID-19. The assay was immunoSEQ multiplex PCR, and TCRdb's table has in-frame clones only and misses some. The profile shows 110,000 to 150,000 clones, around three quarters of them singletons. Sequencing input: peripheral blood. The receptor set was obtained from a man aged 45-65 years with active or convalescent COVID-19. Both conserved end residues are part of each CDR3. Fields, in order: clone size, D gene, V gene, J gene, CDR3 protein, CDR3 DNA. D genes are given only for firm matches. For some rows the clone size is stated as once, few or many, or as a class when expanded; others skip it.

clone size: once
D gene: TRBD2
V gene: TRBV24-1
J gene: TRBJ2-7
CDR3 protein: CATSDLPGGAPWCEQYF
CDR3 DNA: TGTGCCACCAGTGACCTCCCCGGGGGGGCACCTTGGTGCGAGCAGTACTTC

clone size: once
D gene: .
V gene: TRBV7-9
J gene: TRBJ2-5
CDR3 protein: CASSPESYQETQYF
CDR3 DNA: TGTGCCAGCAGCCCGGAGAGCTACCAAGAGACCCAGTACTTC

clone size: .
D gene: TRBD2
V gene: TRBV7-9
J gene: TRBJ2-5
CDR3 protein: CASTPRGGLGETQYF
CDR3 DNA: TGTGCCAGCACCCCGCGGGGGGGGCTCGGCGAGACCCAGTACTTC

clone size: .
D gene: TRBD2
V gene: TRBV14
J gene: TRBJ2-7
CDR3 protein: CASSQTSGALEQYF
CDR3 DNA: TGTGCCAGCAGCCAGACTAGCGGGGCCCTCGAGCAGTACTTC

clone size: .
D gene: TRBD2
V gene: TRBV9
J gene: TRBJ2-3
CDR3 protein: CASSPGTSGTLSSTDTQYF
CDR3 DNA: TGTGCCAGCAGCCCGGGGACTAGCGGGACGCTATCTAGCACAGATACGCAGTATTTT

clone size: .
D gene: TRBD2
V gene: TRBV7-2
J gene: TRBJ2-3
CDR3 protein: CASSRRTGLAGDTQYF
CDR3 DNA: TGTGCCAGCAGCCGTAGAACAGGACTAGCAGGGGATACGCAGTATTTT

clone size: .
D gene: TRBD1
V gene: TRBV27
J gene: TRBJ2-1
CDR3 protein: CASSLQGAGDEQFF
CDR3 DNA: TGTGCCAGCAGTTTACAGGGGGCAGGGGATGAGCAGTTCTTC

clone size: few
D gene: .
V gene: TRBV28
J gene: TRBJ2-1
CDR3 protein: CASSFIGGGGYNEQFF
CDR3 DNA: TGTGCCAGCAGTTTTATCGGGGGAGGGGGCTACAATGAGCAGTTCTTC

clone size: .
D gene: .
V gene: TRBV19
J gene: TRBJ1-6
CDR3 protein: CASNSGLSNSPLHF
CDR3 DNA: TGTGCCAGTAACTCGGGACTGAGTAATTCACCCCTCCACTTT

clone size: few
D gene: TRBD1
V gene: TRBV19
J gene: TRBJ1-2
CDR3 protein: CASSPGQGYGYTF
CDR3 DNA: TGTGCCAGTAGCCCCGGACAGGGCTATGGCTACACCTTC

clone size: once
D gene: .
V gene: TRBV5-1
J gene: TRBJ2-5
CDR3 protein: CASRDGRGGRETQYF
CDR3 DNA: TGCGCCAGCAGGGACGGGAGAGGAGGGAGGGAGACCCAGTACTTC

clone size: .
D gene: .
V gene: TRBV12-3/TRBV12-4
J gene: TRBJ1-3
CDR3 protein: CASSFLEGNTIYF
CDR3 DNA: TGTGCCAGCAGTTTTTTGGAGGGAAACACCATATATTTT

clone size: .
D gene: TRBD1
V gene: TRBV28
J gene: TRBJ2-5
CDR3 protein: CASSLPGQYQETQYF
CDR3 DNA: TGTGCCAGCAGTCTACCGGGACAGTACCAAGAGACCCAGTACTTC

clone size: .
D gene: TRBD1
V gene: TRBV29-1
J gene: TRBJ2-7
CDR3 protein: CSGTGVSYEQYF
CDR3 DNA: TGCAGCGGCACAGGGGTCTCCTACGAGCAGTACTTC

clone size: .
D gene: TRBD2
V gene: TRBV28
J gene: TRBJ2-1
CDR3 protein: CASTKGLAGGFFFF
CDR3 DNA: TGTGCCAGCACCAAGGGACTAGCGGGAGGCTTTTTTTTCTTC

clone size: .
D gene: .
V gene: TRBV11-2
J gene: TRBJ2-7
CDR3 protein: CASSLSRGIGYEQYF
CDR3 DNA: TGTGCCAGCAGCTTGTCCAGGGGAATTGGCTACGAGCAGTACTTC

clone size: few
D gene: .
V gene: TRBV11-2
J gene: TRBJ1-6
CDR3 protein: CASSRLNSPLHF
CDR3 DNA: TGTGCCAGCAGCCGCCTAAATTCACCCCTCCACTTT

clone size: .
D gene: .
V gene: TRBV3-1/TRBV3-2
J gene: TRBJ1-6
CDR3 protein: CASSLTTASPLHF
CDR3 DNA: TGTGCCAGCAGCTTAACTACGGCTTCACCCCTCCACTTT

clone size: .
D gene: .
V gene: TRBV27
J gene: TRBJ2-1
CDR3 protein: CASSYNYNEQFF
CDR3 DNA: TGTGCCAGCAGTTACAACTACAATGAGCAGTTCTTC

clone size: .
D gene: TRBD1
V gene: TRBV30
J gene: TRBJ1-4
CDR3 protein: CACTPWTGIEKLFF
CDR3 DNA: TGTGCCTGTACCCCCTGGACAGGGATCGAAAAACTGTTTTTT

clone size: few
D gene: TRBD2
V gene: TRBV28
J gene: TRBJ2-3
CDR3 protein: CASSETSGSTDTQYF
CDR3 DNA: TGTGCCAGCAGTGAGACTAGCGGGAGTACGGATACGCAGTATTTT

clone size: once
D gene: .
V gene: TRBV19
J gene: TRBJ2-5
CDR3 protein: CASSTWTIPAQETQYF
CDR3 DNA: TGTGCCAGTAGTACTTGGACTATACCGGCCCAAGAGACCCAGTACTTC

clone size: .
D gene: TRBD2
V gene: TRBV11-2
J gene: TRBJ2-1
CDR3 protein: CASSLDSGTYNEQFF
CDR3 DNA: TGTGCCAGCAGCTTAGACAGCGGGACTTACAATGAGCAGTTCTTC

clone size: .
D gene: TRBD2
V gene: TRBV19
J gene: TRBJ2-1
CDR3 protein: CASSDPRTSGYNEQFF
CDR3 DNA: TGTGCCAGTAGTGACCCACGGACTAGCGGATACAATGAGCAGTTCTTC

clone size: .
D gene: .
V gene: TRBV9
J gene: TRBJ2-2
CDR3 protein: CASSARGLTGELFF
CDR3 DNA: TGTGCCAGCAGCGCTAGGGGTCTCACCGGGGAGCTGTTTTTT

clone size: .
D gene: .
V gene: TRBV28
J gene: TRBJ1-5
CDR3 protein: CASSPRAGPGQPQHF
CDR3 DNA: TGTGCCAGCAGCCCTCGCGCGGGTCCCGGTCAGCCCCAGCATTTT

clone size: .
D gene: TRBD2
V gene: TRBV19
J gene: TRBJ2-7
CDR3 protein: CASSIEAGKTYEQYF
CDR3 DNA: TGTGCCAGTAGTATAGAAGCGGGGAAGACCTACGAGCAGTACTTC

clone size: .
D gene: TRBD2
V gene: TRBV28
J gene: TRBJ2-7
CDR3 protein: CASSSGGEGSYEQYF
CDR3 DNA: TGTGCCAGCAGTTCGGGAGGGGAAGGGTCCTACGAGCAGTACTTC

clone size: .
D gene: TRBD2
V gene: TRBV3-1/TRBV3-2
J gene: TRBJ2-7
CDR3 protein: CASSHRAGGYEQYF
CDR3 DNA: TGTGCCAGCAGCCACCGAGCGGGAGGCTACGAGCAGTACTTC

clone size: .
D gene: .
V gene: TRBV4-1
J gene: TRBJ2-7
CDR3 protein: CASSQAADGGAYEQYF
CDR3 DNA: TGCGCCAGCAGCCAAGCCGCCGACGGAGGGGCCTACGAGCAGTACTTC

clone size: .
D gene: TRBD1
V gene: TRBV28
J gene: TRBJ1-2
CDR3 protein: CASGQGRSGYTF
CDR3 DNA: TGTGCCAGCGGACAGGGCAGGAGTGGCTACACCTTC

clone size: .
D gene: .
V gene: TRBV15
J gene: TRBJ1-1
CDR3 protein: CATSRTGEMNTEAFF
CDR3 DNA: TGTGCCACCAGCAGAACAGGAGAAATGAACACTGAAGCTTTCTTT

clone size: .
D gene: .
V gene: TRBV5-1
J gene: TRBJ2-7
CDR3 protein: CASSLVAAIYEQYF
CDR3 DNA: TGCGCCAGCAGCTTGGTAGCGGCGATCTACGAGCAGTACTTC

clone size: .
D gene: TRBD1
V gene: TRBV27
J gene: TRBJ1-6
CDR3 protein: CASSPDRGGSPLHF
CDR3 DNA: TGTGCCAGCAGCCCGGACAGGGGCGGATCACCCCTCCACTTT

clone size: .
D gene: TRBD1
V gene: TRBV18
J gene: TRBJ2-2
CDR3 protein: CASSPRQGAAGELFF
CDR3 DNA: TGTGCCAGCTCACCGCGACAGGGGGCGGCCGGGGAGCTGTTTTTT

clone size: .
D gene: TRBD2
V gene: TRBV5-1
J gene: TRBJ2-5
CDR3 protein: CASRREGETQYF
CDR3 DNA: TGCGCCAGCAGGCGGGAGGGAGAGACCCAGTACTTC

clone size: .
D gene: .
V gene: TRBV10-3
J gene: TRBJ1-1
CDR3 protein: CAISDGKNTEAFF
CDR3 DNA: TGTGCCATCAGCGACGGGAAGAACACTGAAGCTTTCTTT

clone size: .
D gene: .
V gene: TRBV6-5
J gene: TRBJ2-1
CDR3 protein: CASGRDYNEQFF
CDR3 DNA: TGTGCCAGCGGCCGGGACTACAATGAGCAGTTCTTC

clone size: .
D gene: TRBD1
V gene: TRBV15
J gene: TRBJ1-4
CDR3 protein: CATSREGQGALFEKLFF
CDR3 DNA: TGTGCCACCAGCAGGGAAGGACAGGGGGCGCTTTTTGAAAAACTGTTTTTT

clone size: .
D gene: .
V gene: TRBV12-3/TRBV12-4
J gene: TRBJ2-4
CDR3 protein: CASSLAPGLWYF
CDR3 DNA: TGTGCCAGCAGTTTAGCCCCGGGACTCTGGTACTTC

clone size: few
D gene: TRBD1
V gene: TRBV6-5
J gene: TRBJ1-5
CDR3 protein: CASSYRGHQPQHF
CDR3 DNA: TGTGCCAGCAGTTACAGGGGGCACCAGCCCCAGCATTTT

clone size: .
D gene: TRBD1
V gene: TRBV3-1/TRBV3-2
J gene: TRBJ1-1
CDR3 protein: CASSLRQGPTEAFF
CDR3 DNA: TGTGCCAGCAGCCTTAGACAGGGTCCCACTGAAGCTTTCTTT

clone size: .
D gene: TRBD2
V gene: TRBV14
J gene: TRBJ2-1
CDR3 protein: CASSQDRLGPSGNYNEQFF
CDR3 DNA: TGTGCCAGCAGCCAAGATCGCTTGGGTCCTAGCGGGAATTACAATGAGCAGTTCTTC

clone size: .
D gene: TRBD1
V gene: TRBV6-5
J gene: TRBJ2-7
CDR3 protein: CASSIKWDRAGEQYF
CDR3 DNA: TGTGCCAGCAGTATTAAGTGGGACAGGGCCGGCGAGCAGTACTTC

clone size: few
D gene: TRBD1
V gene: TRBV27
J gene: TRBJ2-1
CDR3 protein: CASSLLGQGFTTFNYNEQFF
CDR3 DNA: TGTGCCAGCAGTTTATTAGGACAGGGGTTCACTACCTTTAACTACAATGAGCAGTTCTTC

clone size: .
D gene: .
V gene: TRBV21-1
J gene: TRBJ2-1
CDR3 protein: CASSKIRGQSLNNEQFF
CDR3 DNA: TGTGCCAGCAGCAAAATTAGAGGGCAGAGCCTTAATAATGAGCAGTTCTTC

clone size: .
D gene: .
V gene: TRBV7-3
J gene: TRBJ1-6
CDR3 protein: CASSLSHVSGSPLHF
CDR3 DNA: TGTGCCAGCAGCCTGTCACACGTTTCGGGTTCACCCCTCCACTTT

clone size: many
D gene: .
V gene: TRBV9
J gene: TRBJ2-7
CDR3 protein: CASSVAGENTYEQYF
CDR3 DNA: TGTGCCAGCAGCGTAGCGGGAGAGAACACCTACGAGCAGTACTTC

clone size: .
D gene: .
V gene: TRBV7-8
J gene: TRBJ2-5
CDR3 protein: CASREARAVARQETQYF
CDR3 DNA: TGTGCCAGCAGAGAGGCCCGGGCGGTAGCGCGGCAAGAGACCCAGTACTTC

clone size: .
D gene: TRBD1
V gene: TRBV6-1
J gene: TRBJ1-2
CDR3 protein: CASSENLPGQGHYGYTF
CDR3 DNA: TGTGCCAGCAGTGAAAATTTGCCGGGACAGGGCCACTATGGCTACACCTTC

clone size: .
D gene: TRBD1
V gene: TRBV4-1
J gene: TRBJ2-2
CDR3 protein: CASSHPPRDRNTGELFF
CDR3 DNA: TGCGCCAGCAGCCATCCACCCAGGGACAGGAACACCGGGGAGCTGTTTTTT

clone size: .
D gene: .
V gene: TRBV27
J gene: TRBJ1-1
CDR3 protein: CASSFFTGGINTEAFF
CDR3 DNA: TGTGCCAGCAGTTTCTTCACGGGGGGTATTAACACTGAAGCTTTCTTT

clone size: .
D gene: .
V gene: TRBV6-5
J gene: TRBJ1-1
CDR3 protein: CASLNLAESTEAFF
CDR3 DNA: TGTGCCAGCTTGAATTTGGCTGAAAGCACTGAAGCTTTCTTT

clone size: few
D gene: TRBD1
V gene: TRBV27
J gene: TRBJ2-1
CDR3 protein: CASSPGTGGYNEQFF
CDR3 DNA: TGTGCCAGCAGTCCAGGGACAGGGGGTTACAATGAGCAGTTCTTC

clone size: .
D gene: TRBD1
V gene: TRBV4-1
J gene: TRBJ2-6
CDR3 protein: CASSPRGTGIVSGANVLTF
CDR3 DNA: TGCGCCAGCAGCCCCCGGGGGACAGGGATTGTCTCTGGGGCCAACGTCCTGACTTTC

clone size: .
D gene: .
V gene: TRBV14
J gene: TRBJ1-2
CDR3 protein: CASSQVSGANYGYTF
CDR3 DNA: TGTGCCAGCAGCCAAGTCTCAGGGGCTAACTATGGCTACACCTTC

clone size: .
D gene: TRBD2
V gene: TRBV28
J gene: TRBJ2-1
CDR3 protein: CASSAASGSINEQFF
CDR3 DNA: TGTGCCAGCAGCGCCGCTAGCGGGAGTATAAATGAGCAGTTCTTC

clone size: .
D gene: .
V gene: TRBV18
J gene: TRBJ2-1
CDR3 protein: CASSPVNYEQFF
CDR3 DNA: TGTGCCAGCTCACCAGTCAATTATGAGCAGTTCTTC